What follows is one T cell receptor (beta chain) and its context. The antigen this receptor binds is unknown. No base qualities exist here, and no much larger clone lies one base off it. For sequencing of the TCRbeta CDR3 region, genomic DNA was extracted from the sorted cells. The immunoSEQ Assay was used to sequence the TCRbeta CDR3 regions. TCRdb provides this immuneACCESS table in a form limited to in-frame rearrangements. Some clones are lacking; in checked studies, under half of them reflect an unresolved V gene, and why the rest are absent is not known. This sample is represented by approximately 92,000 clones; less than 85% of them were singletons. The top ten hold around 5% of the sample. These data are taken from a study of OX40 agonist ivuxolimab in advanced cancers. For context, the study as a whole: Ivuxolimab was a fully human IgG2 agonistic monoclonal antibody targeting the costimulatory receptor OX40 (CD134). Intravenous ivuxolimab was administered to patients every 2 weeks at six dose levels: 0.01, 0.1, 0.3, 1.5, 3 and 10 mg/kg. Of the approximately 50 dose-escalation patients, hepatocellular carcinoma was present in around 20, melanoma in approximately 15, renal cell carcinoma in 9 and head and neck cancer in 9. A male proportion of under 85% and a mean age of 60 years, ranging from about 23 to 90, were recorded for the dose-escalation cohort. Prior anti-PD-1, anti-PD-L1 or anti-CTLA-4 therapy was permitted, and about two fifths of dose-escalation patients had received checkpoint inhibitors. Partial responses were achieved by three dose-escalation patients, of whom one had hepatocellular carcinoma and two had cutaneous melanoma. The point of sequencing TCRbeta in the periphery was to test whether ivuxolimab changed TCR sequence diversity and drove clonal T-cell expansion. The paper reports the monotherapy dose-escalation portion (N of about 56 patients) of the phase I ivuxolimab trial. General conclusions and limits of the study: At doses of 0.1 to 3.0 mg/kg, clonal expansion of both CD4+ and CD8+ T cells in blood was seen between baseline and week 6. In partial responders in the 0.1-3.0 mg/kg groups, normalized peripheral clonal expansion was found to be among the lowest, especially among CD8+ T cells. After ivuxolimab, CD8+ T cells had more expanded clones than CD4+ T cells on average. Low levels of normalized T-cell clonal expansion were also seen in some patients who did not respond. The antigen specificity of the clonally expanded peripheral T cells was not determined.

The trial excluded patients who had a history of autoimmune disease or who were on systemic immunosuppression. In every dose cohort, peripheral blood was drawn for TCR sequencing at baseline, cycle 4 day 1, and cycle 7 day 1. The samples were drawn from a first-in-human, open-label, multicenter phase I dose-escalation trial of ivuxolimab. Adults with locally advanced or metastatic melanoma, renal cell carcinoma, hepatocellular carcinoma or head and neck squamous cell carcinoma were enrolled in the trial. Before TCR sequencing, CD4+ and CD8+ T cells were separately sorted from peripheral blood. V loses 0 bases at its end and J loses 4 bases; junction bases beyond the gene matches: 9. The CDR3, cysteine through phenylalanine, is 18 amino acids long. Here the CDR3 DNA is all that survives: 54 bases in frame from base 1. In the germline V gene, CDR1 corresponds to SGHTA and CDR2 to FQGTGA.

The sequenced sample was CD4+ or CD8+ T cells sorted from blood, obtained in a trial of the OX40 agonist ivuxolimab. The chain is encoded by TRBV7-3 joined to TRBJ2-2; TRBD1 matches 9 bases in the middle. The source is an adult with an advanced solid tumor such as melanoma, head and neck, liver or kidney cancer. The nucleotide sequence reads TGTGCCAGCAGCTTAACCCCCCGCGGACAGGGGACCACCGGGGAGCTGTTTTTT. This sequence encodes CASSLTPRGQGTTGELFF.